Sequencing of this TCR beta chain was carried out in a study of shared clonotypes between healthy human individuals. For the study at large: Per-donor plates numbered three CD4 naive, three CD4 memory, two CD8 naive and one CD8 memory.

This clone was observed once. Antigen unknown. Sequencing used immunoSEQ multiplex PCR; TCRdb keeps in-frame clones, though not all of them. The data hold 1.5 million to 2.5 million clones, with about 95% observed a single time. Germline V gives CDR1 PRHDT, CDR2 FYEKMQ (reference sequence). The CDR3 is 13 amino acids. With 3 bases removed from V and 1 base from J, the gap between germline ends came to 6 bases. The naive CD8 fraction comprised CD45RO-negative cells positively selected for CCR7 and excluded terminally differentiated effector memory CD45RA+ cells. Donors included only healthy HIV-negative adults lacking recent acute infections or vaccinations. Findings and limits, study-wide: Sample collection involved blood only; tissue repertoires are likely different. Clonotype sharing across donors was expected to vary with sequencing depth.

This TCR came from a man between 18 and 35 years old in good health. The rearrangement uses TRBV13 and TRBJ1-1; D uncertain. Source material: naive CD8+ T cells sorted from blood. CDR3 bases: TGTGCCAGCAGCTTTGCAGAGAACACTGAAGCTTTCTTT. Protein: CASSFAENTEAFF.